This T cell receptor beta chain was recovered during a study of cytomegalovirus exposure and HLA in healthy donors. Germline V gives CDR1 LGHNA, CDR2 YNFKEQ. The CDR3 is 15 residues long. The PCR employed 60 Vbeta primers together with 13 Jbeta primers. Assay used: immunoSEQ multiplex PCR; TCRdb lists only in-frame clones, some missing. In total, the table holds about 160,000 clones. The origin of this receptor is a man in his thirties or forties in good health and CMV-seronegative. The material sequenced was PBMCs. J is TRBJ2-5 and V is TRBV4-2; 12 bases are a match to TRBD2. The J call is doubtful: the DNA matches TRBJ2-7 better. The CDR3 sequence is CASSQGLAGAYEQYF. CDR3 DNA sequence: TGTGCCAGCAGCCAAGGACTAGCGGGAGCGTACGAGCAGTACTTC.